These T cell receptor beta chains were read from a single sample in a study of blood T cell repertoires in COVID-19. Measured with immunoSEQ multiplex PCR; TCRdb has only the in-frame clones, and not every one. The data show 15,000 to 20,000 clones, with around 92% seen just once and roughly 6.6% held by the top ten. The sequencing input was peripheral blood. The source of these receptors is a human donor in a cohort sampled during active COVID-19. CDR3s include the opening cysteine and the closing phenylalanine or tryptophan. D genes are given only for firm matches. The size entry is marked missing in some rows and otherwise reads once, few, many or a size class.

clone_size: -
cdr3_length: 14
d_call: -
j_call: TRBJ1-2
v_call: TRBV4-3
cdr3_aa: CASSSGVTAYGYTF
cdr3_nt: TGCGCCAGCAGCTCAGGTGTTACCGCTTATGGCTACACCTTC

clone_size: -
cdr3_length: 16
d_call: TRBD2
j_call: TRBJ2-7
v_call: TRBV27
cdr3_aa: CASSYSSGSRSYEQYF
cdr3_nt: TGTGCCAGCAGTTATTCTAGCGGGAGTCGCTCCTACGAGCAGTACTTC

clone_size: few
cdr3_length: 19
d_call: TRBD2
j_call: TRBJ2-5
v_call: TRBV13
cdr3_aa: CASSSHKGGTAGGRPAQYF
cdr3_nt: TGTGCCAGCAGCTCGCACAAGGGGGGCACAGCGGGGGGCCGCCCGGCCCAGTACTTC

clone_size: -
cdr3_length: 13
d_call: -
j_call: TRBJ1-2
v_call: TRBV27
cdr3_aa: CASSIDINYGYTF
cdr3_nt: TGTGCCAGCTCGATCGACATTAACTATGGCTACACCTTC

clone_size: -
cdr3_length: 16
d_call: -
j_call: TRBJ2-5
v_call: TRBV5-6
cdr3_aa: CASSSMGARRPETQYF
cdr3_nt: TGTGCCAGCAGCTCAATGGGGGCTCGAAGGCCCGAGACCCAGTACTTC

clone_size: -
cdr3_length: 18
d_call: -
j_call: TRBJ1-1
v_call: TRBV6-2/TRBV6-3
cdr3_aa: CASSYSPVGGGAFTEAFF
cdr3_nt: TGTGCCAGCAGTTACTCCCCCGTCGGAGGGGGGGCGTTCACTGAAGCTTTCTTT

clone_size: -
cdr3_length: 15
d_call: TRBD2
j_call: TRBJ2-3
v_call: TRBV30
cdr3_aa: CAWKSSGGGSGTQYF
cdr3_nt: TGTGCCTGGAAATCCTCGGGGGGTGGCAGTGGTACGCAGTATTTT

clone_size: -
cdr3_length: 14
d_call: -
j_call: TRBJ1-3
v_call: TRBV5-5
cdr3_aa: CASSQQGSGNTIYF
cdr3_nt: TGTGCCAGCAGTCAGCAGGGTTCTGGAAACACCATATATTTT

clone_size: -
cdr3_length: 16
d_call: -
j_call: TRBJ2-1
v_call: TRBV7-4
cdr3_aa: CASSLRIPSSYNEQFF
cdr3_nt: TGTGCCAGCAGCCTAAGAATACCTAGCTCCTACAATGAGCAGTTCTTC

clone_size: once
cdr3_length: 16
d_call: TRBD2
j_call: TRBJ2-7
v_call: TRBV28
cdr3_aa: CASRAPSGSTPYEQYF
cdr3_nt: TGTGCCAGCAGGGCTCCTAGCGGGAGCACTCCGTACGAGCAGTACTTC

clone_size: -
cdr3_length: 12
d_call: TRBD2
j_call: TRBJ2-5
v_call: TRBV3-1/TRBV3-2
cdr3_aa: CASSPERGTQYF
cdr3_nt: TGTGCCAGCAGCCCAGAGCGGGGGACCCAGTACTTC

clone_size: once
cdr3_length: 17
d_call: TRBD1
j_call: TRBJ2-1
v_call: TRBV4-3
cdr3_aa: CASSQDRNRGIDNEQFF
cdr3_nt: TGCGCCAGCAGCCAAGACAGAAACAGGGGGATAGACAATGAGCAGTTCTTC

clone_size: -
cdr3_length: 12
d_call: TRBD2
j_call: TRBJ2-1
v_call: TRBV29-1
cdr3_aa: CSVPRTSGGLFF
cdr3_nt: TGCAGCGTCCCGAGGACTAGCGGTGGTCTGTTCTTC

clone_size: -
cdr3_length: 19
d_call: TRBD1
j_call: TRBJ1-5
v_call: TRBV6-6
cdr3_aa: CASSPLSRGTGAHNQPQHF
cdr3_nt: TGTGCCAGCAGTCCCCTTTCGAGGGGGACAGGCGCCCATAATCAGCCCCAGCATTTT

clone_size: few
cdr3_length: 12
d_call: -
j_call: TRBJ2-7
v_call: TRBV2
cdr3_aa: CASSASSYEQYF
cdr3_nt: TGTGCCAGCAGTGCGTCCTCCTACGAGCAGTACTTC

clone_size: -
cdr3_length: 15
d_call: -
j_call: TRBJ2-5
v_call: TRBV5-6
cdr3_aa: CASSELRGLRETQYF
cdr3_nt: TGTGCCAGCAGCGAGCTTCGAGGGCTTCGAGAGACCCAGTACTTC

clone_size: -
cdr3_length: 11
d_call: -
j_call: TRBJ2-3
v_call: TRBV20-1
cdr3_aa: CSYRVTDTQYF
cdr3_nt: TGCAGTTACAGGGTTACAGATACGCAGTATTTT

clone_size: -
cdr3_length: 15
d_call: -
j_call: TRBJ2-3
v_call: TRBV7-9
cdr3_aa: CASRWRDSPTDTQYF
cdr3_nt: TGTGCCAGCAGATGGAGGGACTCACCCACAGATACGCAGTATTTT

clone_size: -
cdr3_length: 20
d_call: TRBD1
j_call: TRBJ2-1
v_call: TRBV7-2
cdr3_aa: CASSLAGGTGFFRQYNEQFF
cdr3_nt: TGTGCCAGCAGCTTAGCCGGTGGGACAGGGTTTTTTAGGCAATACAATGAGCAGTTCTTC

clone_size: -
cdr3_length: 13
d_call: TRBD1
j_call: TRBJ1-2
v_call: TRBV6-6
cdr3_aa: CASSSRTGGGYTF
cdr3_nt: TGTGCCAGCAGTTCCCGGACAGGCGGTGGCTACACCTTC

clone_size: -
cdr3_length: 15
d_call: TRBD1
j_call: TRBJ1-3
v_call: TRBV5-1
cdr3_aa: CASSLTGQGRNTIYF
cdr3_nt: TGCGCCAGCAGCTTGACTGGACAGGGGAGAAACACCATATATTTT

clone_size: -
cdr3_length: 11
d_call: -
j_call: TRBJ2-3
v_call: TRBV12-3/TRBV12-4
cdr3_aa: CASSKEHTQYF
cdr3_nt: TGTGCCAGCAGCAAGGAGCACACGCAGTATTTT

clone_size: -
cdr3_length: 12
d_call: -
j_call: TRBJ2-7
v_call: TRBV7-7
cdr3_aa: CASSPVSYEQYF
cdr3_nt: TGTGCTAGCAGCCCAGTCTCCTACGAGCAGTACTTC

clone_size: -
cdr3_length: 14
d_call: -
j_call: TRBJ1-5
v_call: TRBV5-6
cdr3_aa: CASSLTTGNQPQHF
cdr3_nt: TGTGCCAGCAGCTTGACGACAGGTAACCAGCCCCAGCATTTT

clone_size: -
cdr3_length: 15
d_call: TRBD1
j_call: TRBJ1-6
v_call: TRBV7-9
cdr3_aa: CASSMLTGRQSPLHF
cdr3_nt: TGTGCCAGCAGCATGTTGACAGGGAGGCAATCACCCCTCCACTTT

clone_size: -
cdr3_length: 15
d_call: -
j_call: TRBJ1-3
v_call: TRBV27
cdr3_aa: CASSLIRDSGNTIYF
cdr3_nt: TGTGCCAGCAGTTTAATACGGGACTCTGGAAACACCATATATTTT

clone_size: -
cdr3_length: 13
d_call: -
j_call: TRBJ1-2
v_call: TRBV7-9
cdr3_aa: CASSLSKGQGYTF
cdr3_nt: TGTGCCAGCAGCCTAAGTAAGGGGCAGGGCTACACCTTC

clone_size: -
cdr3_length: 13
d_call: TRBD2
j_call: TRBJ2-1
v_call: TRBV6-5
cdr3_aa: CASRPSGNNEQFF
cdr3_nt: TGTGCCAGCCGGCCTAGCGGGAACAATGAGCAGTTCTTC

clone_size: -
cdr3_length: 14
d_call: TRBD1
j_call: TRBJ2-1
v_call: TRBV10-3
cdr3_aa: CAISAGTVYNEQFF
cdr3_nt: TGTGCCATAAGCGCCGGGACAGTATACAATGAGCAGTTCTTC

clone_size: -
cdr3_length: 15
d_call: TRBD1
j_call: TRBJ2-1
v_call: TRBV6-1
cdr3_aa: CASSELGQASDEQFF
cdr3_nt: TGTGCCAGCAGTGAACTGGGACAGGCTAGCGATGAGCAGTTCTTC

clone_size: -
cdr3_length: 17
d_call: TRBD2
j_call: TRBJ2-1
v_call: TRBV7-2
cdr3_aa: CASSLEGAASGSNEQFF
cdr3_nt: TGTGCCAGCAGCTTAGAGGGTGCGGCTAGCGGAAGCAATGAGCAGTTCTTC

clone_size: once
cdr3_length: 12
d_call: TRBD2
j_call: TRBJ2-3
v_call: TRBV19
cdr3_aa: CASRLAGDTQYF
cdr3_nt: TGTGCCAGCCGACTAGCGGGGGATACGCAGTATTTT

clone_size: few
cdr3_length: 16
d_call: TRBD2
j_call: TRBJ2-7
v_call: TRBV7-9
cdr3_aa: CASSDEAGAGGYEQYF
cdr3_nt: TGTGCCAGCAGCGACGAGGCTGGGGCGGGAGGGTACGAGCAGTACTTC

clone_size: -
cdr3_length: 17
d_call: -
j_call: TRBJ1-6
v_call: TRBV12-2
cdr3_aa: CASRSDRGISYNSPLHF
cdr3_nt: TGTGCAAGTCGCTCGGACAGGGGAATTTCCTATAATTCACCCCTCCACTTT

clone_size: -
cdr3_length: 15
d_call: -
j_call: TRBJ1-1
v_call: TRBV18
cdr3_aa: CASSPRERINTEAFF
cdr3_nt: TGTGCCAGCTCACCACGTGAGAGAATCAACACTGAAGCTTTCTTT

clone_size: -
cdr3_length: 15
d_call: TRBD1
j_call: TRBJ2-5
v_call: TRBV5-1
cdr3_aa: CASSFGQGAKETQYF
cdr3_nt: TGCGCCAGCAGCTTCGGACAGGGAGCTAAAGAGACCCAGTACTTC

clone_size: -
cdr3_length: 14
d_call: TRBD2
j_call: TRBJ2-1
v_call: TRBV9
cdr3_aa: CASSVTGRGNEQFF
cdr3_nt: TGTGCCAGCAGCGTAACCGGGAGGGGGAATGAGCAGTTCTTC

clone_size: -
cdr3_length: 13
d_call: -
j_call: TRBJ2-7
v_call: TRBV23-1
cdr3_aa: CASSQARGYEQYF
cdr3_nt: TGCGCCAGCAGTCAAGCCAGGGGCTACGAGCAGTACTTC

clone_size: -
cdr3_length: 14
d_call: TRBD1
j_call: TRBJ1-1
v_call: TRBV7-9
cdr3_aa: CASSPWDSNTEAFF
cdr3_nt: TGTGCCAGCAGCCCGTGGGACAGCAACACTGAAGCTTTCTTT

clone_size: -
cdr3_length: 20
d_call: TRBD1
j_call: TRBJ1-2
v_call: TRBV6-9
cdr3_aa: CASSVEIMRQGRGQIYGYTF
cdr3_nt: TGTGCCAGCAGCGTAGAAATAATGCGACAGGGCCGAGGACAGATCTATGGCTACACCTTC

clone_size: -
cdr3_length: 16
d_call: TRBD2
j_call: TRBJ2-3
v_call: TRBV7-2
cdr3_aa: CASSLQGLAGGLAQYF
cdr3_nt: TGTGCCAGCAGCTTACAGGGGCTAGCGGGGGGGTTGGCGCAGTATTTT

clone_size: -
cdr3_length: 14
d_call: -
j_call: TRBJ1-6
v_call: TRBV6-5
cdr3_aa: CASSRGQNNSPLHF
cdr3_nt: TGTGCCAGCAGCCGGGGACAAAATAATTCACCCCTCCACTTT

clone_size: -
cdr3_length: 14
d_call: -
j_call: TRBJ1-1
v_call: TRBV5-1
cdr3_aa: CASSVGTLNTEAFF
cdr3_nt: TGCGCCAGCAGCGTCGGGACACTGAACACTGAAGCTTTCTTT

clone_size: once
cdr3_length: 15
d_call: TRBD1
j_call: TRBJ1-2
v_call: TRBV30
cdr3_aa: CAWSVLRQGSAGYTF
cdr3_nt: TGTGCCTGGAGTGTACTTCGACAGGGGTCGGCAGGCTACACCTTC

clone_size: -
cdr3_length: 13
d_call: -
j_call: TRBJ1-1
v_call: TRBV12-3/TRBV12-4
cdr3_aa: CASRPPTGTEAFF
cdr3_nt: TGTGCCAGCAGACCCCCAACAGGGACTGAAGCTTTCTTT

clone_size: -
cdr3_length: 11
d_call: -
j_call: TRBJ2-5
v_call: TRBV6-6
cdr3_aa: CASRRLETQYF
cdr3_nt: TGTGCCAGCAGGCGGTTGGAGACCCAGTACTTC

clone_size: -
cdr3_length: 12
d_call: TRBD2
j_call: TRBJ2-5
v_call: TRBV5-1
cdr3_aa: CASKGEGETQYF
cdr3_nt: TGCGCCAGCAAAGGGGAGGGAGAGACCCAGTACTTC

clone_size: once
cdr3_length: 12
d_call: -
j_call: TRBJ2-1
v_call: TRBV6-1
cdr3_aa: CASSEAQQKQFF
cdr3_nt: TGTGCCAGCAGTGAAGCCCAACAGAAGCAGTTCTTC

clone_size: -
cdr3_length: 13
d_call: -
j_call: TRBJ2-1
v_call: TRBV11-3
cdr3_aa: CASQQGKSNEQFF
cdr3_nt: TGTGCCAGCCAGCAGGGTAAAAGCAATGAGCAGTTCTTC

clone_size: -
cdr3_length: 14
d_call: -
j_call: TRBJ1-2
v_call: TRBV18
cdr3_aa: CASSPLALKEGYTF
cdr3_nt: TGTGCCAGCTCACCCTTAGCCCTCAAAGAAGGCTACACCTTC

clone_size: -
cdr3_length: 13
d_call: -
j_call: TRBJ2-7
v_call: TRBV11-3
cdr3_aa: CASSLRETYEQYF
cdr3_nt: TGTGCCAGCAGCCTACGGGAAACTTACGAGCAGTACTTC

clone_size: -
cdr3_length: 13
d_call: -
j_call: TRBJ2-7
v_call: TRBV6-6
cdr3_aa: CASTLPGSYEQYF
cdr3_nt: TGTGCCAGCACTCTCCCCGGTTCCTACGAGCAGTACTTC

clone_size: once
cdr3_length: 16
d_call: TRBD2
j_call: TRBJ2-2
v_call: TRBV2
cdr3_aa: CASRRLAGANTGELFF
cdr3_nt: TGTGCCAGCAGGAGACTAGCGGGGGCGAACACCGGGGAGCTGTTTTTT

clone_size: -
cdr3_length: 18
d_call: TRBD2
j_call: TRBJ2-3
v_call: TRBV5-5
cdr3_aa: CASSIGLAGGPGTDTQYF
cdr3_nt: TGTGCCAGCAGCATAGGACTAGCGGGGGGGCCCGGTACAGATACGCAGTATTTT

clone_size: -
cdr3_length: 13
d_call: -
j_call: TRBJ1-6
v_call: TRBV2
cdr3_aa: CASTGKGNSPLHF
cdr3_nt: TGTGCCAGCACAGGGAAGGGTAATTCACCCCTCCACTTT

clone_size: -
cdr3_length: 15
d_call: -
j_call: TRBJ1-2
v_call: TRBV18
cdr3_aa: CASSMQRGADYGYTF
cdr3_nt: TGTGCCAGCTCGATGCAGCGTGGGGCGGACTATGGCTACACCTTC

clone_size: -
cdr3_length: 13
d_call: -
j_call: TRBJ2-7
v_call: TRBV2
cdr3_aa: CASSGRGTYEQYF
cdr3_nt: TGTGCCAGCAGTGGAAGGGGAACCTACGAGCAGTACTTC

clone_size: once
cdr3_length: 14
d_call: -
j_call: TRBJ2-5
v_call: TRBV5-4
cdr3_aa: CASSFRRSVETQYF
cdr3_nt: TGTGCCAGCAGCTTTCGGCGGAGCGTAGAGACCCAGTACTTC